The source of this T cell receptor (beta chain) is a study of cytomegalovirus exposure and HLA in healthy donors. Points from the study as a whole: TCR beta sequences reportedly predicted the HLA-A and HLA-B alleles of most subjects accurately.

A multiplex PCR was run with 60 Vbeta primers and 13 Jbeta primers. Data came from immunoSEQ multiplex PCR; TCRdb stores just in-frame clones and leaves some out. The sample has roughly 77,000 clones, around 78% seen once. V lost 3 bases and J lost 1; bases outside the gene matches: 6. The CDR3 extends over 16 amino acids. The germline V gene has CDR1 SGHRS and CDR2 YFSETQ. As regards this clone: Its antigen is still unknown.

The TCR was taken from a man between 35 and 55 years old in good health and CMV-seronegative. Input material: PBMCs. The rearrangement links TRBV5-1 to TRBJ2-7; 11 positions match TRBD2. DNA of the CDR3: TGCGCCAGCAGCTCCGGACTAGCGGGTACTTCCTACGAGCAGTACTTC. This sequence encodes CASSSGLAGTSYEQYF.